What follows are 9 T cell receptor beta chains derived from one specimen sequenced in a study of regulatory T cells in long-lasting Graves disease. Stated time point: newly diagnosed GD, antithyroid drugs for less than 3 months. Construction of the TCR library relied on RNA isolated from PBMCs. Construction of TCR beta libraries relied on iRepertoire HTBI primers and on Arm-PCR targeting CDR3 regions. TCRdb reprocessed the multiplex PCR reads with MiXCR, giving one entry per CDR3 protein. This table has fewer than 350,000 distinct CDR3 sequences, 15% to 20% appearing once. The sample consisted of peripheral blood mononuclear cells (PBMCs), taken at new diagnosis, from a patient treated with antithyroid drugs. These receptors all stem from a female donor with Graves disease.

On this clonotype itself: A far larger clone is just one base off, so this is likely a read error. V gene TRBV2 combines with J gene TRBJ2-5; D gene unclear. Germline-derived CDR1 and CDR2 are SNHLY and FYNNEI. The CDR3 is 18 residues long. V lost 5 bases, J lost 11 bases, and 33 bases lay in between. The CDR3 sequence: CASSPSPPSTETYNEQYF. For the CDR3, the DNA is TGTGCCAGCAGTCCATCGCCCCCTTCTACCGAGACCTACAATGAGCAGTACTTC. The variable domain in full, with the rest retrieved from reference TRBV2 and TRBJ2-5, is EPEVTQTPSHQVTQMGQEVILRCVPISNHLYFYWYRQILGQKVEFLVSFYNNEISEKSEIFDDQFSVERPDGSNFTLKIRSTKLEDSAMYFCASSPSPPSTETYNEQYFGPGTRLLVL.

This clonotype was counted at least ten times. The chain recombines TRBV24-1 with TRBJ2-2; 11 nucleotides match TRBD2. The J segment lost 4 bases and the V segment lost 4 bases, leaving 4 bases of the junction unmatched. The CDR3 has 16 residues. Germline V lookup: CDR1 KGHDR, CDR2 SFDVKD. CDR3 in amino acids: CATSDVLAGATGELFF. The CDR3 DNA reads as TGTGCCACCAGTGACGTACTAGCGGGAGCCACCGGGGAGCTGTTTTTT.

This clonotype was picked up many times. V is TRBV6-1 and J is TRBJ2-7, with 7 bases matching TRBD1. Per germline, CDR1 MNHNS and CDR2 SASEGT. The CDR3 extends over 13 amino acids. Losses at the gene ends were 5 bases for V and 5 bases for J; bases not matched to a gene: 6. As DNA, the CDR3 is TGTGCCAGCAGTCAGGGGGTTGCCCACGAGCAGTACTTC. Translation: CASSQGVAHEQYF.

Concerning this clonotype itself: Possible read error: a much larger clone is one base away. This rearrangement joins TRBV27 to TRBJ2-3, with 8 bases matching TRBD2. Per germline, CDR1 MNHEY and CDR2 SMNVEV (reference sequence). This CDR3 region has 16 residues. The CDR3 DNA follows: TGTGCCGGCAGTTTGTCCCCTAGCGGGAGCACAGATACGCAGTATTTT. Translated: CAGSLSPSGSTDTQYF.

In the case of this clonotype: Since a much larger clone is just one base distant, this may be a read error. CDR3 amino acids: CASGPSGQASTYEQFF. CDR3 bases: TGTGCTAGTGGTCCCTCCGGGCAGGCTTCAACCTACGAGCAGTTCTTC. The chain carries TRBV12-5 and TRBJ2-1, with D hard to call. Between the trimmed V and J ends, which lost 5 bases and 10 bases, there was a span of 24 bases. The CDR3 is 16 amino acids. CDR1 and CDR2 (germline): LGHNT, FRNRAP. The full variable domain, with the rest looked up from reference TRBV12-5 and TRBJ2-1, is DARVTQTPRHKVTEMGQEVTMRCQPILGHNTVFWYRQTMMQGLELLAYFRNRAPLDDSGMPKDRFSAEMPDATLATLKIQPSEPRDSAVYFCASGPSGQASTYEQFFGPGTRLTVL.

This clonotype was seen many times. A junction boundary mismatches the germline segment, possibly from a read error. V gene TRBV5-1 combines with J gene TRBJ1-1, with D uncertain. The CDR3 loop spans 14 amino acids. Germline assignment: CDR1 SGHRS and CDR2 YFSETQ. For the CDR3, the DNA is TGTGCCAGCAGCTTCCAAACTATGAACACTGAAGCTTTCTTT. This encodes CASSFQTMNTEAFF.

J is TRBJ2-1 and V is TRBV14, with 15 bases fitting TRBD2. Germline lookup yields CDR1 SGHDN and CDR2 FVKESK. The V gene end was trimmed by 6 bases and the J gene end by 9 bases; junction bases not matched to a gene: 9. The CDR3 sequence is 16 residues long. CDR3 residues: CASSHRTSGRAVEQFF. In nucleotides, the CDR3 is TGTGCCAGCAGTCACCGGACTAGCGGGAGGGCTGTTGAGCAGTTCTTC.

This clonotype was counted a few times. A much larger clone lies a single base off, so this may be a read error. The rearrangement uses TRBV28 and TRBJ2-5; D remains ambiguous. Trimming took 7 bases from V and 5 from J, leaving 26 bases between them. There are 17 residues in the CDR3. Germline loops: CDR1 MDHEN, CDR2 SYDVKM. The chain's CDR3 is CASTSGDAWFSRETQYF. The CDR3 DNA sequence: TGTGCCAGCACATCCGGTGACGCGTGGTTCAGCCGGGAGACCCAGTACTTC.

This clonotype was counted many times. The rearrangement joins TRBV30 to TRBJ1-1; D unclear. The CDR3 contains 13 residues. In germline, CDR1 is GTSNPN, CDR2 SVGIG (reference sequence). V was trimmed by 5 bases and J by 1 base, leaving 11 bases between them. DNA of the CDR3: TGTGCCTGGGGAGGGTATGGGAACACTGAAGCTTTCTTT. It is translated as CAWGGYGNTEAFF.